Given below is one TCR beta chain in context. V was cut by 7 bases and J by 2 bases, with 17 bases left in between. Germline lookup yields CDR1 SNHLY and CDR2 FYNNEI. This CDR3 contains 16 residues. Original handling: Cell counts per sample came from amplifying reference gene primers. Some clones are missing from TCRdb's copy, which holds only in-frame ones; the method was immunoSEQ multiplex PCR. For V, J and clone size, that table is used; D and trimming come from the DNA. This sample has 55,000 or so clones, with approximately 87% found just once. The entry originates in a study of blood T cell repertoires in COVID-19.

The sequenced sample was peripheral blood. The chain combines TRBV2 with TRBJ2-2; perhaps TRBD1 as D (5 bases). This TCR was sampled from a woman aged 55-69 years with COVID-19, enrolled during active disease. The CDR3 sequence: CASIPRRRVNTGELFF. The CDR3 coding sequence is TGTGCCAGCATCCCCCGGCGCAGGGTAAACACCGGGGAGCTGTTTTTT.